The 14 T cell receptor beta chains reported below all come from one sample, sequenced in a study of response to subunit inactivated influenza vaccine (dated by TCRdb to the late 2010s). Library generation was performed with RT-PCR. The reads were generated on an Illumina HiSeq 2500. TCRdb redid the processing of the public reads, applying fastp at Q25 and MiXCR, and retained in-frame beta chains. Each CDR3 protein appears once, grouped with its most common genes and DNA. This sample holds 200,000 to 300,000 distinct CDR3 sequences; more than 10% were observed only once. The ten top clones hold 7.8% of the sample. The sequenced sample was non-naive T cells sorted from PBMCs, obtained around 15 days before vaccination. Interpreted using the paper, the cell subset or site label stands for: memory T cell fraction. All receptors come from a man between 45 and 60 years old who received an inactivated influenza vaccine. Donor details come from another sample of the same person, matched by shared clones.

This clonotype was recorded once. V usage is TRBV20-1 and J usage is TRBJ1-4; TRBD1 is a possible D gene (5 bases). Trimming took off 0 bases at V and 5 bases at J, with 13 bases between the two ends. CDR3 length equals 15 residues. Germline V gene sequence: CDR1 DFQATT, CDR2 SNEGSKA (reference sequence). Here the CDR3 DNA reads TGCAGTGCTAGAGATGATGGGGCACCGAATGAAAAACTGTTTTTT. Translated: CSARDDGAPNEKLFF.

This clonotype has a handful of counts. The chain combines TRBV20-1 with TRBJ2-3; 9 nucleotides align to TRBD2. Germline CDR1 and CDR2: DFQATT and SNEGSKA (reference sequence). V trimming: 4 bases; J trimming: 2 bases; junction bases outside the gene matches: 7. The CDR3 spans 15 residues. The CDR3 DNA reads TGCAGTGCTAACTCCGCGGGGGGGCTCACAGATACGCAGTATTTT. Translated: CSANSAGGLTDTQYF.

This chain connects TRBV20-1 to TRBJ2-7, with D possibly being TRBD1 (5 bases). Germline CDR1 is DFQATT and CDR2 is SNEGSKA (reference sequence). V was cut by 5 bases and J by 5 bases, with 13 bases left in between. The CDR3 is 12 residues long. The CDR3 DNA sequence: TGCAGTGCTCGTAGGGGCCAAGACGAGCAGTACTTC. It translates to CSARRGQDEQYF.

This clonotype was detected a few times. The J gene is TRBJ2-3, the V gene TRBV20-1, with a tentative D call TRBD1 (6 bases). The length of the CDR3 is 14 residues. Germline values: CDR1 DFQATT, CDR2 SNEGSKA (reference sequence). Trimming removed 6 bases from V and 3 bases from J, with 16 bases in between. The CDR3: CSAQPGHGTDTQYF. The CDR3 DNA follows: TGCAGTGCACAACCGGGACACGGGACAGATACGCAGTATTTT.

This clonotype was seen a handful of times. V usage is TRBV20-1 and J usage is TRBJ2-7; D is unclear. The CDR3 spans 12 residues. V shed 3 bases and J shed 4 bases, with 10 bases lying between them. The germline gives CDR1 DFQATT, CDR2 SNEGSKA (reference sequence). This chain's CDR3 is CSASFGVYEQYF. The CDR3 nucleotides read TGCAGTGCTAGTTTTGGTGTGTACGAGCAGTACTTC.

The chain recombines TRBV6-1 with TRBJ1-5, with TRBD1 matching 7 bases. The V segment lost 8 bases and the J segment 1 base; nucleotides outside the gene matches: 5. CDR1 is MNHNS and CDR2 is SASEGT in the germline V gene. The CDR3 contains 14 residues. DNA of the CDR3: TGTGCCAGCGGCCGGGACAGCAGCAATCAGCCCCAGCATTTT. It codes for CASGRDSSNQPQHF.

The rearrangement links TRBV5-4 to TRBJ2-7; D is unresolved. V shed 4 bases and J shed 2 bases, with 10 bases lying between them. This CDR3 is built from 13 residues. CDR1 SGHNT and CDR2 YYREEE come from the germline V gene (reference sequence). As DNA, the CDR3 is TGTGCCAGCAGCATCGACCCGACCTACGAGCAGTACTTC. Translation gives CASSIDPTYEQYF.

Comments on this clonotype: Mismatch with germline at one junction end may stem from a read error. The J gene is TRBJ2-1, the V gene TRBV12-3 or TRBV12-4; 12 nucleotides agree with TRBD2. The CDR3 contains 17 residues. CDR3 residues: CAISSGLAGGLYNEQFF. As DNA, the CDR3 is TGTGCCATCAGTTCCGGTCTAGCGGGGGGGCTCTACAATGAGCAGTTCTTC.

The chain uses TRBV20-1 and TRBJ2-5; tentatively, D is TRBD1 or TRBD2 (5 bases each). CDR1 and CDR2 from the germline V gene are DFQATT and SNEGSKA (reference sequence). V was trimmed by 0 bases and J by 5 bases, leaving 13 bases between them. CDR3 length: 14 amino acids. CDR3 loop: CSARDYRGRETQYF. For the CDR3, the DNA is TGCAGTGCTAGAGATTACCGGGGACGCGAGACCCAGTACTTC.

The sample holds a few counts of this clonotype. Written as DNA, the CDR3 is TGCAGCGTCTCTCCCGGGCTTTTATTCGATGAGCAGTTCTTC. Protein product: CSVSPGLLFDEQFF. The J gene is TRBJ2-1, the V gene TRBV29-1; no definite D call. Germline values: CDR1 SQVTM, CDR2 ANQGSEA. The V gene lost 6 bases and the J gene lost 8 bases, with 20 bases spanning the gap. There are 14 residues in the CDR3.

The chain links TRBV7-2 to TRBJ2-1; TRBD2 aligns across 11 bases. The CDR3 totals 16 residues. The ends lost 2 bases at V and 10 bases at J; junction bases unmatched: 10. From germline, CDR1 is SGHTA and CDR2 FQGNSA. DNA for the CDR3: TGTGCCAGCAGCTTAATCACTAGCGGGGGCGTGGGGGAGCAGTTCTTC. As protein: CASSLITSGGVGEQFF.

The chain couples TRBV11-2 to TRBJ2-3; D may be TRBD2 (6 bases). CDR1 and CDR2 from the germline V gene are SGHAT and FQNNGV. The CDR3 has 18 amino acids. Trimming took off 5 bases at V and 3 bases at J, with 24 bases between the two ends. CDR3 protein: CASSAKDSRGADTDTQYF. In DNA, the CDR3 is TGTGCCAGCAGCGCTAAGGACTCCCGCGGGGCGGATACAGATACGCAGTATTTT.

This clonotype came up many times. The rearrangement links TRBV12-3 or TRBV12-4 to TRBJ2-5; D uncertain. The V and J ends lost 5 bases and 5 bases respectively, with 9 bases between them. CDR3 length: 12 residues. CDR3 DNA sequence: TGTGCCAGCAGTGGCCTGAGGGAGACCCAGTACTTC. Its translation: CASSGLRETQYF.

This clonotype was observed a few times. This rearrangement joins TRBV20-1 to TRBJ2-7; the D gene could be TRBD1 or TRBD2 (5 bases each). Deletions cut 3 bases from V and 2 bases from J, with 14 bases between. In germline, CDR1 is DFQATT, CDR2 SNEGSKA (reference sequence). The CDR3 covers 14 residues. CDR3 amino acids: CSASSRERTYEQYF. The CDR3 DNA reads as TGCAGTGCTAGCTCCAGGGAGAGGACCTACGAGCAGTACTTC.